This record covers a single T cell receptor beta chain. Its specific antigen is unknown. From each donor, an approximately 2.5 ml peripheral blood sample was drawn into PAXgene tubes and stored at -80 degrees C. Total RNA was isolated from whole blood with the PAXgene blood miRNA kit on an automated QIAcube, without T cell sorting. Peripheral blood from monozygotic twin pairs, either concordant or discordant for inflammatory bowel disease, underwent deep TCRalpha and TCRbeta repertoire profiling that used unique molecular barcoding. Smoking habits were recorded for all twin pairs, and each individual was classified as a current, former or never smoker. This sample stems from a study of monozygotic twins with inflammatory bowel disease (dated by TCRdb to between 2018 and 2021). Regarding the study in general: The full study comprised 30 or so monozygotic twin pairs: nine German pairs (four IBD-concordant, five IBD-discordant) and 19 IBD-discordant Danish pairs. Each individual had, on average, about 151 000 unique TCRalpha sequences and 181 000 unique TCRbeta sequences available for analysis. Within discordant pairs, disease-associated traits were sought mainly by comparing IBD patients with their genetically identical healthy co-twins. What the study reported, not specific to this receptor: Different T cell subtypes could not be distinguished in the analysis. No single strong signal or clonotype linked to IBD turned up in the results, so the idea that one exists was not supported. Repertoire similarity did not differ between concordant and discordant twins, which could be due to limited statistical power. Because patients were on differing immunosuppressive treatments, the repertoires may have picked up extra background noise and inter-individual variability. IBD patients had lower TCRbeta repertoire diversity, measured by the inverse Simpson index, than their healthy co-twins. Compared with healthy twins, IBD patients had fewer clonotypes in common with other individuals, a difference most pronounced in patients showing signs of disease activity.

CDR1 is given as SGHRS and CDR2 as YFSETQ, both from the germline V gene. Reading from cysteine to phenylalanine, the CDR3 counts 16 amino acids. The DNA sequence is not available. The library was generated by 5' RACE. The input for every TCR library was around 3,800 ng of total RNA. For each sample, cDNA synthesis was carried out in eight separate reactions using SMARTScribe reverse transcriptase. During cDNA synthesis, template switching introduced unique molecular identifiers that contained a 6-nucleotide sample barcode. TCRalpha and TCRbeta cDNA was amplified in two nested PCRs of approximately 16 and 10 cycles, and bead purification was carried out after each PCR. Before amplification, the cDNA was both treated with uracil DNA-glycosylase and purified with the QIAquick PCR purification kit. The second PCR added Illumina TruSeq-compatible adapters along with sample-specific barcodes. Library quality and concentration were assessed using TapeStation and Qubit, and roughly 5 ng of each library was pooled. Pooled libraries were sequenced on an Illumina HiSeq2500 single-index Rapid Run with 2 x 100 bp reads and custom sequencing primers. Regarding the original processing steps: MiGEC version 1.2.6 was used for UMI-based consensus assembly, which corrected PCR and sequencing errors. V(D)J alignment, clonotype assembly and CDR3 extraction were performed with MiXCR version 2.1.1. Normalisation of gene usage, clonotype sharing and MAIT/NKT TCR abundance was achieved by analysing the top 1000, 10 000 and 20 000 clonotypes per sample. Diversity was computed as the inverse Simpson index with the vegan R package after downsampling to 27 000 UMIs. Paired Mann-Whitney U tests were applied to discordant twin pairs, with Benjamini-Hochberg correction for multiple testing. TCRdb reprocessed the raw reads; every CDR3 protein sequence is a single record, and DNA is not supplied. The V and J calls were not made by the authors but by TCRdb's processing. The table for this sample records some 150,000 distinct CDR3 sequences. Of the sample, 2% to 3% is held by the ten largest clones.

Recombination linked TRBV5-1 to TRBJ2-3; there is no DNA to check the TCRdb D call of TRBD2. The clonotype originates from a human donor with ulcerative colitis or Crohn's disease, or a healthy co-twin of an affected twin (not recorded which). The sample was blood. Here the CDR3 is given as CASSLGAAGEGDTQYF.